These T cell receptor beta chains were read from a single sample in a study of blood T cell repertoires in COVID-19. Profiled with immunoSEQ multiplex PCR; TCRdb holds only in-frame clones, not every one. The sample holds 70,000 to 75,000 clones, about four fifths seen once. Sample: peripheral blood. The receptors were gathered from a woman in her sixties or seventies with acute or convalescent COVID-19. CDR3s include the opening cysteine and the closing phenylalanine or tryptophan. Fields, in order: J gene, D gene, V gene, clone size, CDR3 protein, CDR3 DNA. A D gene is named only where the DNA matches it firmly. The size entry is marked missing in some rows and otherwise reads once, few, many or a size class.

TRBJ2-5 | TRBD2 | TRBV7-9 | medium-sized | CASSVPNSGEQETQYF | TGTGCCAGCAGCGTGCCCAATAGCGGGGAACAAGAGACCCAGTACTTC
TRBJ2-3 | . | TRBV28 | . | CASSLGSGSTDTQYF | TGTGCCAGCAGTTTAGGTAGCGGTAGCACAGATACGCAGTATTTT
TRBJ2-5 | TRBD2 | TRBV7-2 | . | CASSLGPSGATQYF | TGTGCCAGCAGCTTAGGGCCTAGCGGGGCGACCCAGTACTTC
TRBJ1-1 | TRBD1 | TRBV7-2 | once | CASSLAGGGYTEAFF | TGTGCCAGCAGCTTAGCAGGGGGCGGATACACTGAAGCTTTCTTT
TRBJ1-3 | TRBD1 | TRBV5-1 | . | CASSPTGWENTIYF | TGCGCCAGCAGCCCGACAGGGTGGGAAAACACCATATATTTT
TRBJ2-5 | TRBD1 | TRBV3-1/TRBV3-2 | . | CASSHRDSQETQYF | TGTGCCAGCAGCCACCGGGACAGTCAAGAGACCCAGTACTTC
TRBJ1-3 | TRBD1 | TRBV6-5 | . | CASSYLGQGSGNTIYF | TGTGCCAGCAGTTACCTCGGACAGGGCTCTGGAAACACCATATATTTT
TRBJ2-1 | . | TRBV16 | . | CASSQMAYNEQFF | TGTGCCAGCAGCCAAATGGCTTACAATGAGCAGTTCTTC
TRBJ1-6 | . | TRBV15 | . | CATSRDSRQMMSSPLHF | TGTGCCACCAGCAGAGATTCGCGACAGATGATGTCTTCACCCCTCCACTTT
TRBJ2-2 | . | TRBV9 | . | CASSVEAGFTAELFF | TGTGCCAGCAGCGTAGAGGCAGGCTTTACTGCGGAGCTGTTTTTT
TRBJ2-1 | TRBD1 | TRBV6-5 | few | CASSLDRSYNEQFF | TGTGCCAGCAGTTTGGACAGGTCATACAATGAGCAGTTCTTC
TRBJ1-2 | . | TRBV3-1/TRBV3-2 | . | CASSHSNRQRRNYGYTF | TGTGCCAGCAGCCACTCCAACCGACAGCGTCGAAACTATGGCTACACCTTC
TRBJ2-5 | TRBD1 | TRBV7-2 | few | CASSLAPDRFVETQYF | TGTGCCAGCAGCTTAGCCCCGGACAGGTTTGTGGAGACCCAGTACTTC
TRBJ2-7 | TRBD2 | TRBV5-4 | . | CASSPGTSGTVTYEQYF | TGTGCCAGCAGCCCCGGGACTAGCGGGACTGTTACCTACGAGCAGTACTTC
TRBJ1-1 | . | TRBV7-9 | once | CASSLGGMNTEAFF | TGTGCCAGCAGCTTAGGAGGGATGAACACTGAAGCTTTCTTT
TRBJ2-5 | . | TRBV3-1/TRBV3-2 | . | CASSQGARETQYF | TGTGCCAGCAGCCAAGGGGCCCGAGAGACCCAGTACTTC
TRBJ2-1 | . | TRBV5-1 | . | CASSLSFREQFF | TGCGCCAGCAGCTTGTCCTTTCGTGAGCAGTTCTTC
TRBJ2-2 | TRBD2 | TRBV5-1 | . | CASSPTSGSRELFF | TGCGCCAGCAGCCCAACTAGCGGGAGCCGGGAGCTGTTTTTT
TRBJ2-3 | . | TRBV15 | . | CATSLSGRGDTDTQYF | TGTGCCACCAGTCTATCCGGGAGAGGGGACACAGATACGCAGTATTTT
TRBJ1-1 | . | TRBV28 | . | CASRGWLGRTEAFF | TGTGCCAGCAGGGGTTGGCTGGGGCGGACTGAAGCTTTCTTT
TRBJ2-2 | . | TRBV6-5 | . | CATTGVNTGELFF | TGTGCCACCACAGGAGTGAACACCGGGGAGCTGTTTTTT
TRBJ2-1 | TRBD2 | TRBV28 | . | CASRVAGEHNEQFF | TGTGCCAGCAGAGTAGCGGGAGAGCACAATGAGCAGTTCTTC
TRBJ1-3 | TRBD1 | TRBV18 | . | CASSRDRAAGNTIYF | TGTGCCAGCTCGCGGGACAGGGCTGCTGGAAACACCATATATTTT
TRBJ2-7 | TRBD2 | TRBV9 | . | CASSLDGTSGTYEQYF | TGTGCCAGCAGCTTAGACGGGACTAGCGGTACCTACGAGCAGTACTTC
TRBJ2-1 | . | TRBV11-3 | . | CASSLSQSSYNEQFF | TGTGCCAGCAGCTTGTCACAGAGCTCCTACAATGAGCAGTTCTTC